A selection of T cell receptor beta chains follows, all from one sample in a study of T cells in Graves' hyperthyroidism and ophthalmopathy. MiXCR, run by TCRdb on the multiplex PCR reads, gives a single entry per CDR3 protein. The data show around 240,000 distinct CDR3 sequences, roughly 15% seen once. Sequenced sample: blood. Receptor source: a woman aged 40-49 years with Graves' hyperthyroidism that later progressed to Graves' ophthalmopathy. CDR3s include the opening cysteine and the closing phenylalanine or tryptophan. Each record gives: V gene, clone size, D gene, J gene, CDR3 protein, CDR3 DNA. The D gene is left open where the match is weak. Only some rows state a clone size, as once, few, many or a class for expanded clones.

TRBV5-1,many,TRBD2,TRBJ2-2,CASSLAERERYTGELFF,TGCGCCAGCAGCTTAGCCGAGCGGGAGAGGTACACCGGGGAGCTGTTTTTT
TRBV18,many,.,TRBJ1-1,CASSRLGQGRVNTEAFF,TGTGCCAGCTCCCGGCTCGGGCAGGGGAGGGTGAACACTGAAGCTTTCTTT
TRBV19,many,TRBD2,TRBJ2-3,CASSNGLASDTQYF,TGTGCCAGTAGCAACGGACTAGCATCAGATACGCAGTATTTT
TRBV20-1,many,TRBD1,TRBJ1-4,CGSLRDRGYGGRKLFF,TGCGGCAGCCTCCGGGACAGGGGTTACGGTGGGCGAAAACTGTTTTTT
TRBV4-1,few,.,TRBJ2-1,CASSQDAEQFF,TGCGCCAGCAGCCAAGATGCTGAGCAGTTCTTC
TRBV20-1,many,.,TRBJ2-5,CSARRYGSAETQYF,TGCAGTGCTAGACGATATGGATCCGCGGAGACCCAGTACTTC
TRBV18,.,.,TRBJ2-3,CASSEAGSTDTQYF,TGTGCCAGCTCAGAGGCAGGGAGCACAGATACGCAGTATTTT
TRBV6-1,many,TRBD1,TRBJ2-7,CASSRRGTGALYEQYF,TGTGCCAGCAGCCGGCGAGGGACAGGAGCCCTCTACGAGCAGTACTTC
TRBV20-1,few,.,TRBJ1-1,CSARDNTAEAFF,TGCAGTGCTAGAGATAATACGGCTGAAGCTTTCTTT
TRBV6-1,few,TRBD1,TRBJ2-7,CASTLGDRTYEQYF,TGTGCCAGCACTCTAGGGGACAGGACCTACGAGCAGTACTTC
TRBV19,few,TRBD1,TRBJ1-5,CASSRGQHAGQPQHF,TGTGCCAGTAGTAGGGGACAGCATGCGGGTCAGCCCCAGCATTTT
TRBV6-1,many,.,TRBJ2-3,CASSEPTLDTQYF,TGTGCCAGCAGTGAACCAACCCTGGATACGCAGTATTTT
TRBV20-1,few,.,TRBJ1-5,CSALAGFSNQPQHF,TGCAGTGCGCTCGCCGGGTTTAGCAATCAGCCCCAGCATTTT
TRBV11-2,many,.,TRBJ2-1,CASSFHGRWSNEQFF,TGTGCCAGCAGTTTTCACGGGAGATGGAGCAATGAGCAGTTCTTC
TRBV7-6,many,TRBD1,TRBJ2-7,CASSLEGTGNEQYF,TGTGCCAGCAGCTTAGAGGGGACAGGGAACGAGCAGTACTTC
TRBV27,.,.,TRBJ2-1,CASSLFDSYNEQFF,TGTGCCAGCAGTTTATTCGACAGCTACAATGAGCAGTTCTTC
TRBV6-5,.,TRBD1,TRBJ1-5,CASSYRQGAEPQHF,TGTGCCAGCAGTTATCGGCAGGGGGCGGAGCCCCAGCATTTT
TRBV19,many,.,TRBJ1-1,CASTRRAITEAFF,TGTGCCAGTACAAGGAGGGCTATCACTGAAGCTTTCTTT
TRBV28,many,.,TRBJ2-7,CASSTRTGSYEQYF,TGTGCCAGCAGTACCCGGACGGGCTCCTACGAGCAGTACTTC
TRBV18,.,TRBD2,TRBJ2-1,CASSPRSEAGVYFSDEQFF,TGTGCCAGCTCACCAAGATCTGAGGCGGGAGTGTATTTTTCGGATGAGCAGTTCTTC
TRBV4-1,few,TRBD1,TRBJ2-7,CASSQARDSSYEQYF,TGCGCCAGCAGCCAGGCCCGGGACAGCTCCTACGAGCAGTACTTC
TRBV3-1,many,.,TRBJ2-5,CASSLEGTGEETQYF,TGTGCCAGCAGCCTTGAGGGGACGGGGGAAGAGACCCAGTACTTC
TRBV20-1,many,.,TRBJ2-7,CSAREVADSYEQYF,TGCAGTGCTAGAGAGGTGGCAGACTCCTACGAGCAGTACTTC
TRBV29-1,many,.,TRBJ2-2,CSAIPRTQPNTGELFF,TGCAGCGCAATACCCCGGACCCAGCCGAACACCGGGGAGCTGTTTTTT
TRBV27,many,.,TRBJ1-1,CASSLSTELGTEAFF,TGTGCCAGCAGTTTATCCACCGAGCTGGGCACTGAAGCTTTCTTT
TRBV5-1,many,.,TRBJ2-7,CASSLGRGALDEQYF,TGCGCCAGCAGTCTGGGCCGGGGCGCCTTGGACGAGCAGTACTTC
TRBV28,many,.,TRBJ2-7,CASTLYPGSNLYEQYF,TGTGCCAGCACCCTATACCCAGGGTCAAATCTCTACGAGCAGTACTTC
TRBV12-3/TRBV12-4,many,.,TRBJ2-5,CASSFTKKETQYF,TGTGCCAGCAGTTTTACTAAAAAAGAGACCCAGTACTTC
TRBV3-1,many,TRBD2,TRBJ2-1,CASSTSGMKRNEQFF,TGTGCCAGCTCGACTAGCGGGATGAAAAGAAATGAGCAGTTCTTC
TRBV27,.,.,TRBJ2-4,CASSFGGRAKNIQYF,TGTGCCAGCAGTTTTGGGGGGCGAGCCAAAAACATTCAGTACTTC
TRBV28,many,TRBD1,TRBJ1-5,CASRTGTGGNQPQHF,TGTGCCAGCAGGACCGGGACAGGGGGCAATCAGCCCCAGCATTTT